These 18 T cell receptor beta chains share one sample of origin, sequenced in a study of blood T cell repertoires in COVID-19. Only in-frame clones appear in the TCRdb table, and some are missing; sequencing was by immunoSEQ multiplex PCR. The sample has around 190,000 clones, around 86% seen once. What was sequenced was PBMCs or T cells enriched from blood (not recorded which). The source of these receptors is a woman aged 40-49 years in a cohort exposed to, infected with or recovered from COVID-19 (not recorded which).

The chain is built from TRBV13 and TRBJ1-5, with D tentatively TRBD1 (6 bases). The CDR3 has 17 residues. The V gene's germline CDR1 is PRHDT and CDR2 FYEKMQ (reference sequence). V was trimmed by 5 bases and J by 5 bases, leaving 22 bases between them. CDR3 amino acids: CASSLARTEYPYQPQHF. Written as DNA, the CDR3 is TGTGCCAGCAGCCTAGCCCGGACAGAATATCCGTATCAGCCCCAGCATTTT.

The chain couples TRBV27 to TRBJ1-2; D ambiguous. From germline, CDR1 is MNHEY and CDR2 SMNVEV (reference sequence). The length of the CDR3 is 13 residues. V was trimmed by 4 bases and J by 8 bases, leaving 14 bases between them. The chain's CDR3 is CASSSRGSVGYTF. CDR3 DNA sequence: TGTGCCAGCAGTTCCCGCGGATCGGTAGGCTACACCTTC.

The V call is TRBV4-3, the J call TRBJ1-2; D might be TRBD1 (5 bases). This CDR3 has 13 residues. Germline CDR1 and CDR2: LGHNA and YSLEER. The germline V and J ends were trimmed by 1 base and 6 bases, with 9 bases remaining between them. The CDR3: CASSQGFRDGYTF. Written as DNA, the CDR3 is TGCGCCAGCAGCCAAGGTTTCAGGGATGGCTACACCTTC.

This chain joins TRBV6-2 or TRBV6-3 and TRBJ2-5; 8 nucleotides match TRBD1. The V gene's germline CDR1 is MNHEY and CDR2 SVGEGT. The CDR3 covers 17 residues. V lost 6 bases and J lost 4; bases outside the gene matches: 16. The CDR3 sequence is CASSSDLAGQGRETQYF. CDR3 DNA sequence: TGTGCCAGCAGCTCAGATCTCGCAGGACAGGGAAGAGAGACCCAGTACTTC.

This clone was seen a single time. The chain links TRBV3-1 (or the pseudogene TRBV3-2) to TRBJ2-1; TRBD2 agrees at 12 bases. The V gene end was trimmed by 2 bases and the J gene end by 4 bases; junction bases not matched to a gene: 0. CDR3 length: 15 residues. Germline V CDR1 and CDR2: LGHDT, YNNKEL (reference sequence). CDR3 nucleotides: TGTGCCAGCAGCCAACTAGCGGGAGGGTACAATGAGCAGTTCTTC. Protein: CASSQLAGGYNEQFF.

This clone has a single count. The chain employs TRBV12-3 or TRBV12-4 and TRBJ1-1, with D tentatively TRBD1 (6 bases). There are 12 residues in the CDR3. V was cut by 6 bases and J by 10 bases, with 15 bases left in between. This CDR3 is CASSSTGLRAFF. CDR3 in DNA: TGTGCCAGCAGCTCAACAGGGTTGAGAGCTTTCTTT.

The chain links TRBV27 to TRBJ1-5; 7 positions agree with TRBD1. Per germline, CDR1 MNHEY and CDR2 SMNVEV (reference sequence). With 3 bases clipped from V and 5 bases from J, the junction kept 1 base outside the gene matches. The CDR3 loop spans 13 amino acids. Here the CDR3 DNA reads TGTGCCAGCAGTTTCCAGGGGGATCAGCCCCAGCATTTT. Encoded protein: CASSFQGDQPQHF.

The chain uses TRBV9 and TRBJ2-1; 8 positions match TRBD2. CDR3 length: 16 residues. Unmatched junction bases numbered 16, after V lost 4 bases and J lost 10 bases. Germline V lookup: CDR1 SGDLS, CDR2 YYNGEE. CDR3 bases: TGTGCCAGCAGCCCCGAGACTAGAACCCGGGGGGGCGAGCAGTTCTTC. This codes for CASSPETRTRGGEQFF. Variable domain in full (rest from reference TRBV9 and TRBJ2-1): DSGVTQTPKHLITATGQRVTLRCSPRSGDLSVYWYQQSLDQGLQFLIQYYNGEERAKGNILERFSAQQFPDLHSELNLSSLELGDSALYFCASSPETRTRGGEQFFGPGTRLTVL.

The chain has TRBV24-1 and TRBJ2-7; TRBD2 might be the D (6 bases). The CDR3 totals 13 residues. CDR1 is KGHDR, CDR2 SFDVKD, per germline. With 10 bases removed from V and 0 bases from J, the gap between germline ends came to 12 bases. The CDR3 region has the DNA TGTGCCACGACCGGGACTGCCTCCTACGAGCAGTACTTC. Protein sequence: CATTGTASYEQYF.

The chain has TRBV4-1 and TRBJ1-1; 7 bases line up with TRBD1. The CDR3 contains 18 residues. Germline V CDR1 and CDR2: MGHRA, YSYEKL. The junction had 12 bases not matched to a gene; V was cut back by 1 base and J by 1 base. CDR3 amino acids: CASSQVPFDRAPNTEAFF. CDR3 sequence (DNA): TGCGCCAGCAGCCAAGTTCCCTTCGACAGGGCCCCGAACACTGAAGCTTTCTTT.

This clone has just one count. The chain employs TRBV28 and TRBJ1-1; the D is unclear. Trimming pared 8 bases from V and 8 bases from J, leaving 15 bases between. This CDR3 is built from 12 residues. Germline loops: CDR1 MDHEN, CDR2 SYDVKM. The CDR3: CASVLPTREAFF. CDR3 nucleotide sequence: TGTGCCAGCGTTTTACCGACTAGGGAAGCTTTCTTT.

The chain links TRBV6-4 to TRBJ2-1; 9 positions match TRBD2. Germline V gene data show CDR1 as MRHNA and CDR2 as SNTAGT. Trimming removed 0 bases from V and 3 bases from J; junction bases left unmatched: 0. CDR3 length: 15 residues. This chain's CDR3 is CASSDSRGGYNEQFF. The DNA for the CDR3 is TGTGCCAGCAGTGACTCGCGGGGGGGCTACAATGAGCAGTTCTTC.

The genes are TRBV10-1 and TRBJ1-2, with D perhaps TRBD1 (6 bases). The CDR3 runs to 17 residues. The germline V gene encodes CDR1 WNHNN and CDR2 SYGVQD (reference sequence). Trimming took 2 bases from V and 6 from J, leaving 22 bases between them. CDR3 sequence (DNA): TGCGCCAGCAGTGAGCCTGGGGGGGGCGGACCCCGTAATGGCTACACCTTC. Its protein is CASSEPGGGGPRNGYTF.

This chain uses TRBV19 with TRBJ1-5; no definite D call. Trimming removed 5 bases from V and 16 bases from J, with 6 bases in between. Germline V gives CDR1 LNHDA, CDR2 SQIVND (reference sequence). The length of the CDR3 is 8 residues. CDR3: CASSQIHF. In nucleotides, the CDR3 is TGTGCCAGTAGTCAGATCCATTTT.

The chain employs TRBV3-1 (or the pseudogene TRBV3-2) and TRBJ2-1; 14 bases align to TRBD2. V lost 0 bases to trimming and J lost 9 bases; unmatched junction nucleotides: 7. Germline V gene data show CDR1 as LGHDT and CDR2 as YNNKEL (reference sequence). There are 17 residues in the CDR3. In nucleotides, the CDR3 is TGTGCCAGCAGCCAAGACCCCGGACTAGCGGGGGGACCTGAGCAGTTCTTC. Residues: CASSQDPGLAGGPEQFF.

This clone is a singleton in its sample. This chain links TRBV28 with TRBJ2-2; 8 bases agree with TRBD1. The V and J ends lost 5 bases and 3 bases, in that order; junction bases with no gene match: 2. CDR1 is MDHEN and CDR2 is SYDVKM in the germline V gene. There are 14 residues in the CDR3. In DNA form, the CDR3 reads TGTGCCAGCAGTGGACAGGGAGACACCGGGGAGCTGTTTTTT. It codes for CASSGQGDTGELFF.

This sequence joins TRBV4-3 and TRBJ2-1, with 7 bases identical to TRBD2. The trim removed 0 bases at V and 2 bases at J, leaving 7 bases unmatched. Germline V lookup: CDR1 LGHNA, CDR2 YSLEER. CDR3 length: 17 amino acids. In nucleotides, the CDR3 is TGCGCCAGCAGCCAAGAGATGCGGGCGGGAGCCTACAATGAGCAGTTCTTC. Translation gives CASSQEMRAGAYNEQFF.

As for this clone: A junction end diverges from the germline sequence, so it may reflect a read error. V is TRBV19 and J is TRBJ2-7, with 7 bases matching TRBD2. Germline values: CDR1 LNHDA, CDR2 SQIVND (reference sequence). The CDR3 length is 14 residues. In nucleotides, the CDR3 is TGTGCCAGTACCGCAGCGGGGACCTCCCACGAGCAGTACTTC. Translation gives CASTAAGTSHEQYF.